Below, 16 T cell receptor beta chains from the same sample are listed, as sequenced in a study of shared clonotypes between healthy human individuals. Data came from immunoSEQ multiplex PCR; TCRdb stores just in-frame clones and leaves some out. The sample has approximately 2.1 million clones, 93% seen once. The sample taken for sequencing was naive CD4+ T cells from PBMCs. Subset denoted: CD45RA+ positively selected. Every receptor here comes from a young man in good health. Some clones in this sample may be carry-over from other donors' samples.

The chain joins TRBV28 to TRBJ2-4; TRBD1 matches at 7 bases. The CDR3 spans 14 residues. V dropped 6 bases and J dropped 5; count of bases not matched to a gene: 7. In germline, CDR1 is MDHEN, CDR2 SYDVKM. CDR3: CASSEGTVENIQYF. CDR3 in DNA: TGTGCCAGCAGCGAGGGGACAGTAGAAAACATTCAGTACTTC.

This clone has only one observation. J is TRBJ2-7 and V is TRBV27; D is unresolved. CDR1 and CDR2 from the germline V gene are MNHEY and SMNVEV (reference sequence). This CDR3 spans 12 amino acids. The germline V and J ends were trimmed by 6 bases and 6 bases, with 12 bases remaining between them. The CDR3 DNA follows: TGTGCCAGCAGGGAGCTACATGGCGAGCAGTACTTC. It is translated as CASRELHGEQYF.

The CDR3 nucleotides are TGTGCCACCAGCACCGGGAGGACAGGGACAGATACGCAGTATTTT. Translated, it gives CATSTGRTGTDTQYF. The V gene is TRBV15, the J gene TRBJ2-3, with D perhaps TRBD1 (8 bases). With 4 bases removed from V and 3 bases from J, the gap between germline ends came to 14 bases. The CDR3 length is 15 residues. Germline V gives CDR1 LNHNV, CDR2 YYDKDF (reference sequence).

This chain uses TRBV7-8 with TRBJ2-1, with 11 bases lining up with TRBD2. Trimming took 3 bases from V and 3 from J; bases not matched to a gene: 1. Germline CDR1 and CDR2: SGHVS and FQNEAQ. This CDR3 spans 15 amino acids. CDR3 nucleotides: TGTGCCAGCAGCTTTACTAGCGGGGGCTACAATGAGCAGTTCTTC. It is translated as CASSFTSGGYNEQFF.

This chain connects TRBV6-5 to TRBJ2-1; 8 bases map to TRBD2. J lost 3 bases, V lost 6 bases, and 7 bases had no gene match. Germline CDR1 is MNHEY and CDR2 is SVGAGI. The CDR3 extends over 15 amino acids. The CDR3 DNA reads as TGTGCCAGCAGAAAGACTAGCGCAAACTACAATGAGCAGTTCTTC. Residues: CASRKTSANYNEQFF.

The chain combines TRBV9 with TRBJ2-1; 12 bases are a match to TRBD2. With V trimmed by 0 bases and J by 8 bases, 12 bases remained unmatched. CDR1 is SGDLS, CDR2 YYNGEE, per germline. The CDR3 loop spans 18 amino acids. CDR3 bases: TGTGCCAGCAGCGTAGAACCCCGACTAGCGGGAGTTGGGGATGAGCAGTTCTTC. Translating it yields CASSVEPRLAGVGDEQFF.

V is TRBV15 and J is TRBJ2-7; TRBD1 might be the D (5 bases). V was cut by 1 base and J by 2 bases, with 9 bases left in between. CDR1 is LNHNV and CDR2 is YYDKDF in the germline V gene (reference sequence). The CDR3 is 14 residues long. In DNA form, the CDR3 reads TGTGCCACCAGCAGAGCTTGGGGCCCCTACGAGCAGTACTTC. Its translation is CATSRAWGPYEQYF.

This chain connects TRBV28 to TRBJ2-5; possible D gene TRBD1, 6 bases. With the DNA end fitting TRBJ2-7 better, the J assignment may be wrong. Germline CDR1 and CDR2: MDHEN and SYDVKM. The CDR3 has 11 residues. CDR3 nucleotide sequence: TGTGCCGGGGGCAGCTTCTACGAGCAGTACTTC. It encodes CAGGSFYEQYF.

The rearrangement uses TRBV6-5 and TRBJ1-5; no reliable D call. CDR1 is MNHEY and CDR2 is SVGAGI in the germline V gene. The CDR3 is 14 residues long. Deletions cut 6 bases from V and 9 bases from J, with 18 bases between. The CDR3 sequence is CASRPDEKRGPQHF. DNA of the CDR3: TGTGCCAGCAGACCTGACGAAAAACGGGGGCCCCAGCATTTT.

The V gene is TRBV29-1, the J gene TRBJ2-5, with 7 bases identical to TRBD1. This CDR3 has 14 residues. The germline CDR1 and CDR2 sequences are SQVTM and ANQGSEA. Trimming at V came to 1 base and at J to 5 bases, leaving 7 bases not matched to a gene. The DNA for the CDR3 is TGCAGCGTTGAAGGAACAGGGGCGGGTGAGACCCAGTACTTC. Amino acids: CSVEGTGAGETQYF.

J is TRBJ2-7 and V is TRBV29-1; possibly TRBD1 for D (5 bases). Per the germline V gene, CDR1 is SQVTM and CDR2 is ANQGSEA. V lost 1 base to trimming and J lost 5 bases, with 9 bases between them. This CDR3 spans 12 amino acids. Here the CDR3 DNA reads TGCAGCGTTGAAGCAGGGTCACACGAGCAGTACTTC. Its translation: CSVEAGSHEQYF.

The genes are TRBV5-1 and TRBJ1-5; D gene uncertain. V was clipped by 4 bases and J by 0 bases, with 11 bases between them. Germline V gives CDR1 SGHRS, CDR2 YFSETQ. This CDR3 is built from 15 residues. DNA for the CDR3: TGCGCCAGCAGCCTTAACACTTATAGCAATCAGCCCCAGCATTTT. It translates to CASSLNTYSNQPQHF.

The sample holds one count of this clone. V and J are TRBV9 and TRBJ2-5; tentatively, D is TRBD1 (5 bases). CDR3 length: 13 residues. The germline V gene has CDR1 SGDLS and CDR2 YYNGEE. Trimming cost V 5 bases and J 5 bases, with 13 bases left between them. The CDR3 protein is CASSGQGRETQYF. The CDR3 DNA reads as TGTGCCAGCAGTGGGCAGGGAAGGGAGACCCAGTACTTC.

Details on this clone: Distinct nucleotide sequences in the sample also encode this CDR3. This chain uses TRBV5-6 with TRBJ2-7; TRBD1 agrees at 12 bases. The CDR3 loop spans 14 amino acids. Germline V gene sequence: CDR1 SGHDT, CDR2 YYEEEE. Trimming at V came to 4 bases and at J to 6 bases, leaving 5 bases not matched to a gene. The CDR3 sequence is CASSPGQGAGEQYF. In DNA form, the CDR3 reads TGTGCCAGCAGCCCGGGACAGGGGGCTGGCGAGCAGTACTTC.

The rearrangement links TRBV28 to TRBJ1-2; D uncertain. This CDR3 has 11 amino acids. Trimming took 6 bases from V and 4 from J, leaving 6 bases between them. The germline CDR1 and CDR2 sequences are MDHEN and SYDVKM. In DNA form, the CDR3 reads TGTGCCAGCAGCTACGCCTATGGCTACACCTTC. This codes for CASSYAYGYTF.

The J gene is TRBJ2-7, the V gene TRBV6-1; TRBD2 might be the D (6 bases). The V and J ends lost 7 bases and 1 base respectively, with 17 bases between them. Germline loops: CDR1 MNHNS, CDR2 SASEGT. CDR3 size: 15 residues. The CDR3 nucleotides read TGTGCCAGCAAGGAGCGCGGGGCGCTATCCTACGAGCAGTACTTC. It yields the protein CASKERGALSYEQYF.